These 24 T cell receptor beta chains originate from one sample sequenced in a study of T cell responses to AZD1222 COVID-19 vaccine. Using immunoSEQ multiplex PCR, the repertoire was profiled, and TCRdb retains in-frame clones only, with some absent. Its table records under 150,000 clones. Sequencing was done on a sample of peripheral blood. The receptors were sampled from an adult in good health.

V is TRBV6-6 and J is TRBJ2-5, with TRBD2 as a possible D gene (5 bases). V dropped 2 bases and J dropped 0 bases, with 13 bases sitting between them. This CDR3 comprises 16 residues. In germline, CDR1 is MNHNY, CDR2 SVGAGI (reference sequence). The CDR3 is CASSYSLAMYQETQYF. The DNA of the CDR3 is TGTGCCAGCAGTTACAGCCTAGCTATGTACCAAGAGACCCAGTACTTC.

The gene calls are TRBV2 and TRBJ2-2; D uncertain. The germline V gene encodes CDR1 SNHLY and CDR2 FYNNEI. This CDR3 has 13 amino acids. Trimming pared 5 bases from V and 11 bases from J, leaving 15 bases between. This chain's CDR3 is CASSIGRSLELFF. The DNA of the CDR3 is TGTGCCAGCAGTATCGGACGGAGTCTTGAGCTGTTTTTT.

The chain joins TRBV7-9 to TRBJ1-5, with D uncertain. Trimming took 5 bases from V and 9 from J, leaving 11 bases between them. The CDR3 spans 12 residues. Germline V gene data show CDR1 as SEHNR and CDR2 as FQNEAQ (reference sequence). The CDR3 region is CASSPQSGPQHF. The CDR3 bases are TGTGCCAGCAGCCCCCAAAGCGGGCCCCAGCATTTT.

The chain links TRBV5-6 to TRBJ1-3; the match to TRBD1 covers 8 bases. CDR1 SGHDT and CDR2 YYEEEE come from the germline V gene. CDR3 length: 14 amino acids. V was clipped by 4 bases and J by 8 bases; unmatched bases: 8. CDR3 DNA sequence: TGTGCCAGCAGCCGTCGGAGGACAGGGCACACCATATATTTT. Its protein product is CASSRRRTGHTIYF.

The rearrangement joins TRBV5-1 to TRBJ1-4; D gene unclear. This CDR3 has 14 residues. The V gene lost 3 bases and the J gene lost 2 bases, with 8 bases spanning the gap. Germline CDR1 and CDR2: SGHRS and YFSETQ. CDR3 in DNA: TGCGCCAGCAGCTACGGCAGGACTAATGAAAAACTGTTTTTT. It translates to CASSYGRTNEKLFF. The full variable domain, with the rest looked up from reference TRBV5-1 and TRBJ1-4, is KAGVTQTPRYLIKTRGQQVTLSCSPISGHRSVSWYQQTPGQGLQFLFEYFSETQRNKGNFPGRFSGRQFSNSRSEMNVSTLELGDSALYLCASSYGRTNEKLFFGSGTQLSVL.

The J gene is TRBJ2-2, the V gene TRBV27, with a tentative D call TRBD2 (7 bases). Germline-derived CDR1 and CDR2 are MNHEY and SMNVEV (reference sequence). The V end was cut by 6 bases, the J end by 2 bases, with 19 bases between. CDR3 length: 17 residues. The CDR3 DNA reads TGTGCCAGCAGCACCTCTGGGGGGGCGTCTAACACCGGGGAGCTGTTTTTT. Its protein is CASSTSGGASNTGELFF.

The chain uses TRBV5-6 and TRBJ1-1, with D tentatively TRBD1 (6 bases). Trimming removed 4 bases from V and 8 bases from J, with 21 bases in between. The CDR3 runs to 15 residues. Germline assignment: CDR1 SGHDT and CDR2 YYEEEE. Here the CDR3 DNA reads TGTGCCAGCAGCCTTGGACCGAGCACTACAGGGGAAGCTTTCTTT. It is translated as CASSLGPSTTGEAFF.

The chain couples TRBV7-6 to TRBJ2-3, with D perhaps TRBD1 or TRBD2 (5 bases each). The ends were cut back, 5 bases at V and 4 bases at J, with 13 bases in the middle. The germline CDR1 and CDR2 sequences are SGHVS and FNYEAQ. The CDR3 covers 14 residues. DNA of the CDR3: TGTGCCAGCAGCCCCGGGACGGGGCCAGATACGCAGTATTTT. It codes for CASSPGTGPDTQYF. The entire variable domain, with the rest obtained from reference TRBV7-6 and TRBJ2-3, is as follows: GAGVSQSPRYKVTKRGQDVALRCDPISGHVSLYWYRQALGQGPEFLTYFNYEAQQDKSGLPNDRFSAERPEGSISTLTIQRTEQRDSAMYRCASSPGTGPDTQYFGPGTRLTVL.

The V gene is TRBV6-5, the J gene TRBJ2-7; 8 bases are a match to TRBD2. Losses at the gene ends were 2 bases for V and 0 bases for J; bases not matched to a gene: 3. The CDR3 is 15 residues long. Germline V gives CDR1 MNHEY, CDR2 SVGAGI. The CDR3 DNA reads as TGTGCCAGCAGTTACCCCAGCGGGAGCTCCTACGAGCAGTACTTC. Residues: CASSYPSGSSYEQYF.

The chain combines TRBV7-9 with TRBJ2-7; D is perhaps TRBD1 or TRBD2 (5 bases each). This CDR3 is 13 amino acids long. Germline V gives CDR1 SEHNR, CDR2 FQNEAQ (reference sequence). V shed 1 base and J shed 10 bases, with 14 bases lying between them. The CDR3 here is CASSLGTTGDQYF. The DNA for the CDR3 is TGTGCCAGCAGCTTAGGAACGACCGGGGACCAGTACTTC.

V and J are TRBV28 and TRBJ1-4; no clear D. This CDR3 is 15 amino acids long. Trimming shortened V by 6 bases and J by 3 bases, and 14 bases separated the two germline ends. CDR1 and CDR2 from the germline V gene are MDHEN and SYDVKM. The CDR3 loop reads CASSLDRAPNEKLFF. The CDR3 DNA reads TGTGCCAGCAGCCTCGACCGGGCCCCTAATGAAAAACTGTTTTTT.

The CDR3: CASSVEQLSTDTQYF. CDR3 bases: TGTGCCAGCAGCGTAGAGCAGCTTAGCACAGATACGCAGTATTTT. The genes are TRBV9 and TRBJ2-3; D gene unclear. Trimming removed 0 bases at V and 0 bases at J, with 8 bases between. Germline loops: CDR1 SGDLS, CDR2 YYNGEE. The CDR3 has 15 residues.

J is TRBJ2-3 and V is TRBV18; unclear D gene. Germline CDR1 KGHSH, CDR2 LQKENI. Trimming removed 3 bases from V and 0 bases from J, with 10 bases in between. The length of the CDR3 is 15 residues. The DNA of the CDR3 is TGTGCCAGCTCACCCGCCGCGACTAGCACAGATACGCAGTATTTT. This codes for CASSPAATSTDTQYF.

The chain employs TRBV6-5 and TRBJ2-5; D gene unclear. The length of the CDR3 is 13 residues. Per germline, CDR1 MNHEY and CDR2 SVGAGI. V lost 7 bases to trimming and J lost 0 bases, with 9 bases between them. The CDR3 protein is CASNRAYQETQYF. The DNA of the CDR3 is TGTGCCAGCAACCGGGCCTACCAAGAGACCCAGTACTTC.

CDR3 sequence reads: CASSLPPGEQGVYGYTF. CDR3 sequence (DNA): TGTGCCAGCAGCTTGCCGCCAGGGGAGCAAGGTGTCTATGGCTACACCTTC. The chain couples TRBV5-4 to TRBJ1-2; perhaps TRBD1 as D (6 bases). Germline CDR1 SGHNT, CDR2 YYREEE (reference sequence). V lost 1 base, J lost 4 bases, and 20 bases lay in between. This CDR3 contains 17 residues. Looking up the rest from reference TRBV5-4 and TRBJ1-2 gives the full variable domain: ETGVTQSPTHLIKTRGQQVTLRCSSQSGHNTVSWYQQALGQGPQFIFQYYREEENGRGNFPPRFSGLQFPNYSSELNVNALELDDSALYLCASSLPPGEQGVYGYTFGSGTRLTVV.

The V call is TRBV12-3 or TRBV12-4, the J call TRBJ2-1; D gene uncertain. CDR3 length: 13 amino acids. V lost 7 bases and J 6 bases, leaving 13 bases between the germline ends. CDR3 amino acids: CASTPPSSNEQFF. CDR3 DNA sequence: TGTGCCAGCACCCCTCCGTCCAGCAATGAGCAGTTCTTC.

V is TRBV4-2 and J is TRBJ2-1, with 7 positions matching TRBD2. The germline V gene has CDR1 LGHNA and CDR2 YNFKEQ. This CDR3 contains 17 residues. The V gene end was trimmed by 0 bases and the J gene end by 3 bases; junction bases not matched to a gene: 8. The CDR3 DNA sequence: TGTGCCAGCAGCCAAGATTGGGGGGGGACGCACTACAATGAGCAGTTCTTC. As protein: CASSQDWGGTHYNEQFF.

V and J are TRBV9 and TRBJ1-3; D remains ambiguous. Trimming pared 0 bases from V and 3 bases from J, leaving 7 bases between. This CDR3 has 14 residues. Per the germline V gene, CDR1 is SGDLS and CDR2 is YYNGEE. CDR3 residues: CASSVARHGNTIYF. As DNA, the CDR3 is TGTGCCAGCAGCGTAGCTAGACATGGAAACACCATATATTTT.

This chain's CDR3 is CASSPHRVNYGYTF. The CDR3 bases are TGTGCCAGCAGTCCGCATCGCGTTAACTATGGCTACACCTTC. The chain uses TRBV27 and TRBJ1-2; D gene ambiguous. Trimming removed 5 bases at V and 1 base at J, with 11 bases between. The CDR3 contains 14 residues. Germline values: CDR1 MNHEY, CDR2 SMNVEV (reference sequence).

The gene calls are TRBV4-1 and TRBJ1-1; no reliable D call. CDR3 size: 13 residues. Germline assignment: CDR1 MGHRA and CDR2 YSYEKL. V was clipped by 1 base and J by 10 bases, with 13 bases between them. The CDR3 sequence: CASSQALGSLAFF. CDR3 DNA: TGCGCCAGCAGCCAAGCCCTTGGTAGTTTAGCTTTCTTT.

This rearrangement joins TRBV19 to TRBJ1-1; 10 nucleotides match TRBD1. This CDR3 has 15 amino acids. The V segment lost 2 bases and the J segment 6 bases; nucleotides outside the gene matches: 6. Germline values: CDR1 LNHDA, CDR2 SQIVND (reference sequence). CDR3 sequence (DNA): TGTGCCAGTAGTATACCTCGGACAGGGGGTCCTGAAGCTTTCTTT. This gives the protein CASSIPRTGGPEAFF.

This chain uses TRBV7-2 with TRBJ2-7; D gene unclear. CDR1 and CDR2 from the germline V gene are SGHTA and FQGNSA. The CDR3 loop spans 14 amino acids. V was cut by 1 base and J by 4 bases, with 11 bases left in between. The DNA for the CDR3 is TGTGCCAGCAGCTTAGGATGGGTTGATTACGAGCAGTACTTC. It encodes CASSLGWVDYEQYF.

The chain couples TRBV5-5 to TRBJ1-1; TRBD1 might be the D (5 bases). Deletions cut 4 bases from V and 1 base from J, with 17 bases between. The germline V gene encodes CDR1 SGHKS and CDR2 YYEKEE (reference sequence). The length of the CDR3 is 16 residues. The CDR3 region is CASSRTIRDSNTEAFF. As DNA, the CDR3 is TGTGCCAGCAGCCGGACAATCAGAGACTCGAACACTGAAGCTTTCTTT.

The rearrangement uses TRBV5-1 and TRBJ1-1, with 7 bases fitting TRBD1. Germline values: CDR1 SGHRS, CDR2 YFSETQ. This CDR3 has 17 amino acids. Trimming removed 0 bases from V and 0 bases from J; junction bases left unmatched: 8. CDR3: CASSLGRGLSVNTEAFF. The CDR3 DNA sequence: TGCGCCAGCAGCTTGGGGAGGGGGCTTAGCGTGAACACTGAAGCTTTCTTT.